One sample yielded the 6 T cell receptor beta chains listed below, sequenced in a study of blood T cell repertoires in COVID-19. TCRdb's table, derived via immunoSEQ multiplex PCR, lists solely in-frame clones and lacks some. The sample lists about 75,000 clones, roughly 90% seen once, with approximately 6.4% in the top ten. The sample consisted of peripheral blood. The origin of the receptors is a woman aged 45-65 years with acute or convalescent COVID-19.

The CDR3 region is CAISTGTGDGYTF. CDR3 nucleotides: TGTGCCATCAGCACCGGGACAGGGGATGGCTACACCTTC. The V gene is TRBV10-3, the J gene TRBJ1-2, with 10 bases aligning to TRBD1. This CDR3 comprises 13 residues. CDR1 is ENHRY and CDR2 is SYGVKD in the germline V gene. Losses at the gene ends were 6 bases for V and 6 bases for J; bases not matched to a gene: 4.

This clone was seen more than once but under ten times. This chain connects TRBV9 to TRBJ1-1; D ambiguous. Germline CDR1 reads SGDLS; CDR2 reads YYNGEE. The ends were cut back, 0 bases at V and 3 bases at J, with 6 bases in the middle. The CDR3 runs to 13 residues. This chain's CDR3 is CASSVAPDTEAFF. DNA for the CDR3: TGTGCCAGCAGCGTAGCCCCGGACACTGAAGCTTTCTTT.

The chain links TRBV3-1 (or the pseudogene TRBV3-2) to TRBJ1-4, with 7 bases that match TRBD1. The CDR3 extends over 16 amino acids. Germline V CDR1 and CDR2: LGHDT, YNNKEL (reference sequence). Losses at the gene ends were 5 bases for V and 3 bases for J; bases not matched to a gene: 9. The CDR3 bases are TGTGCCAGCAGCTCACTACAGGGGTCCGCTAATGAAAAACTGTTTTTT. This translates into CASSSLQGSANEKLFF.

The rearrangement uses TRBV12-3 or TRBV12-4 and TRBJ1-2, with D unresolved. Trimming cost V 3 bases and J 3 bases, with 8 bases left between them. CDR3 length equals 13 residues. As DNA, the CDR3 is TGTGCCAGCAGTTTTTCGAGATACTATGGCTACACCTTC. Residues: CASSFSRYYGYTF.

This sequence joins TRBV23-1 and TRBJ1-2, with 10 bases lining up with TRBD1. TRBV23-1 is annotated as an ORF whose role is uncertain. The J segment lost 8 bases and the V segment lost 2 bases, leaving 11 bases of the junction unmatched. This CDR3 comprises 16 residues. The CDR3 region is CASSQGLQDRGNGYTF. As DNA, the CDR3 is TGCGCCAGCAGTCAAGGGTTACAGGACAGGGGGAACGGCTACACCTTC.

The rearrangement joins TRBV5-6 to TRBJ1-6; TRBD1 matches 8 bases. Germline V gene sequence: CDR1 SGHDT, CDR2 YYEEEE. The length of the CDR3 is 17 residues. V lost 4 bases, J lost 10 bases, and 16 bases stayed unmatched. This chain's CDR3 is CASSPTLTGDRGSPLHF. CDR3 DNA: TGTGCCAGCAGCCCCACCCTGACAGGAGACAGGGGATCACCCCTCCACTTT.